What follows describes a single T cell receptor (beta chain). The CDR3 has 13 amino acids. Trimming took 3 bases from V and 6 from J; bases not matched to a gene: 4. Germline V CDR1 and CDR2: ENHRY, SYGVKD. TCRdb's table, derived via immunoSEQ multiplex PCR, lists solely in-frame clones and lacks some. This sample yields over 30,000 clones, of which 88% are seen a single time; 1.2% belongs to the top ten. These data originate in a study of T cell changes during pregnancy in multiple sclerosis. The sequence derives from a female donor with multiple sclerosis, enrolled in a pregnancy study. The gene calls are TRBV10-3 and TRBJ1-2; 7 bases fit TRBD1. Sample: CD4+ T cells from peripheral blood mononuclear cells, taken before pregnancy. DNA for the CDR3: TGTGCCATCAGTGACCCGGACAGGAATGGCTACACCTTC. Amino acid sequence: CAISDPDRNGYTF.